This T cell receptor (beta chain) stems from a study of human T cells and chemical hapten exposure (dated by TCRdb to the early 2020s). Context from the whole study: For sensitization, 2% DPC in acetone was applied to an approximately 2 cm by approximately 2 cm area of upper inner arm skin. Weekly therapeutic DPC doses were additionally applied to the scalp of patients throughout the roughly 22-week study period. Patch testing was performed on the upper back with Finn chambers containing 0.01% DPC, and the patch tests were scored after 6 days according to International Contact Dermatitis Research Group standards. The patient cohort, mostly female, included alopecia areata with under or over 50% scalp involvement, alopecia totalis and alopecia universalis. The libraries were sequenced as a pool, and the TCR yield per sample differed mostly because of small variations in library volumes within the pool. Peripheral blood TCR repertoire changes were tracked in vivo in alopecia patients during primary and secondary sensitization to the hapten diphenylcyclopropenone (DPC). Blood was sampled from patients pre-sensitization (week 0) and at 2, 6 and about 24 weeks after DPC sensitization. For TCR sequencing, blood came from 25 to 35 alopecia patients at anywhere from one to four time points (pre-sensitization, 2, 6 and 24 weeks). Overall study outcomes, separate from this receptor: Because all patients had alopecia, a presumed autoimmune disease, the immune response of the patients might differ from that of healthy individuals. Significantly more large CDR3 similarity clusters were formed by expanded TCRs than by pre-sensitization or healthy control sets, consistent with antigen-driven responses. The number of PT1 expanded TCRs positively correlated with patch test score, significant at thresholds 8, 16 and 32 but not 4. Repeated subsampling changed both the strength of the expansion versus patch-test correlation and the threshold at which that correlation became significant. DPC sensitization did not change how many TCRs were above 1 in 1000 frequency, and no evidence was found of alterations in global repertoire structure.

The library was prepared using RACE. This sample was sequenced with a NextSeq 500. Library preparation attached unique molecular identifiers to individual cDNA molecules for quantitative, reproducible TCR counting. For every blood RNA sample, sequencing covered both the TCR alpha and TCR beta chains. The original pipeline was this. A median of around 100,000 TCRs per sample was observed, with a range of roughly 20,000 to 750,000. V, J and CDR3 annotation of the TCR reads was performed with the Decombinator software suite. For the PS versus PT1 abundance plots, all samples were subsampled to the same number of TCRs (28,000). TCRs were defined as expanded if absent before sensitization and observed at least eight times at the 2-week time point. The public sequencing data were trimmed at Q25 with fastp and processed into clonotypes with MiXCR by TCRdb, which kept only in-frame beta chains. Identical CDR3 proteins give one entry, which carries the most common genes and DNA. These V and J calls derive from TCRdb rather than the authors' analysis. Counted in this sample were approximately 260,000 distinct CDR3 sequences; approximately 8.6% of them appeared once. Of the sample, 2% to 3% is held by the ten largest clones.

Taken from cysteine to phenylalanine, the CDR3 has 14 residues. Of the read, only the CDR3 DNA is kept; its 42 bases are in frame from base 1. V loses 3 bases of germline sequence and J loses 8 bases, and the interval between the two ends is 14 bases. The germline V gene gives CDR1 as SGHTA and CDR2 as FQGNSA. Explained via the paper, the time point label denotes: pre-sensitization, week 0. In light of the paper, this sample's treatment or condition label describes: therapeutic diphenylcyclopropenone sensitization with weekly scalp DPC. At each patch-test visit, blood was drawn before the patch test was applied. Patients were eligible if aged 18 to 70, diagnosed with alopecia and judged suitable for DPC therapy, and pregnant patients were excluded. Total RNA was isolated from unfractionated whole blood collected in Tempus Blood RNA tubes. A word on this clonotype: It lacks a known antigen. Base qualities are not provided; no much larger clone lies one nucleotide away.

Recombination connected TRBV7-2 to TRBJ2-1, with TRBD2 as a weak D call on 6 bases. This sequence was found in a woman between 40 and 50 years old with alopecia areata. Some clones in this sample may be carry-over from other donors' samples. The source was whole blood, collected in connection with sensitization to the hapten diphenylcyclopropenone (DPC). Read as DNA, the sequence is TGTGCCAGCAGCTTTATGACTAGAGCACATGAGCAGTTCTTC. It is translated as CASSFMTRAHEQFF.